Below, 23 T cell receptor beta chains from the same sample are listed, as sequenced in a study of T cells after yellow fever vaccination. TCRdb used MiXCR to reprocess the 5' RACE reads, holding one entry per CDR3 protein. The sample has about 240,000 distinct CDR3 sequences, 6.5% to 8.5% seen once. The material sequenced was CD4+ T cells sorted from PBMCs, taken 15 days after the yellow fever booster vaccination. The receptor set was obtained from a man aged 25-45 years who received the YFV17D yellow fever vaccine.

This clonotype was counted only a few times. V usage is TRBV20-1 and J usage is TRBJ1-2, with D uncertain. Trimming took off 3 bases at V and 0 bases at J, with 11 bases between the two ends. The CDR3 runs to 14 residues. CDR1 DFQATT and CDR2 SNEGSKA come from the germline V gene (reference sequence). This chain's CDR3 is CSARRHGANYGYTF. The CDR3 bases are TGCAGTGCTAGGAGACACGGAGCTAACTATGGCTACACCTTC.

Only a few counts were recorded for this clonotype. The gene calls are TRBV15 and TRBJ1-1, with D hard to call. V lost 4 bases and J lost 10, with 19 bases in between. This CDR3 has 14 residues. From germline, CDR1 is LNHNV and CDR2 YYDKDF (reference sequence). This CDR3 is CATSTLPRSLGAFF. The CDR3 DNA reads TGTGCCACCAGCACCCTTCCCAGGTCCCTGGGAGCTTTCTTT.

The CDR3 protein is CASSYTQGTGNTIYF. As DNA, the CDR3 is TGCGCCAGCAGCTATACGCAAGGGACAGGAAACACCATATATTTT. The chain recombines TRBV4-3 with TRBJ1-3; D might be TRBD1 (6 bases). The CDR3 spans 15 residues. Looked up from germline, CDR1 is LGHNA and CDR2 is YSLEER. Trimming stripped 5 bases from V and 4 bases from J, with 15 bases between.

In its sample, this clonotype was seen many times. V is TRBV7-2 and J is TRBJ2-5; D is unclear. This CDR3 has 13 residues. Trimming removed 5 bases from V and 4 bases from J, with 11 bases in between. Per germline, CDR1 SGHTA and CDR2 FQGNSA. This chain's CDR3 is CASSKSLGETQYF. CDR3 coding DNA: TGTGCCAGCAGCAAATCCTTGGGAGAGACCCAGTACTTC.

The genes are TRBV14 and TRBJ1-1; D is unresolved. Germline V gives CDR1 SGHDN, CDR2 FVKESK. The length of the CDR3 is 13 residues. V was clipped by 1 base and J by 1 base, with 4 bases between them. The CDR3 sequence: CASSQAENTEAFF. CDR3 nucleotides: TGTGCCAGCAGCCAAGCGGAGAACACTGAAGCTTTCTTT.

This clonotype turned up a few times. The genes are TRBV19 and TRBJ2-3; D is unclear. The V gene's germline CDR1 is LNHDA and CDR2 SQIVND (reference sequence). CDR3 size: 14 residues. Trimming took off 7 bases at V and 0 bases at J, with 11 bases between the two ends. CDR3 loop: CASTFERSTDTQYF. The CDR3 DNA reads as TGTGCCAGTACTTTTGAGAGAAGCACAGATACGCAGTATTTT.

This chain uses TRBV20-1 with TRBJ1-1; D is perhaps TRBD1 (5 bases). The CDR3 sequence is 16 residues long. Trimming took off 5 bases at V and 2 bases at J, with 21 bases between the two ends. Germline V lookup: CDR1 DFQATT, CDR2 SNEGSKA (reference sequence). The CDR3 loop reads CSAYGGGPRVNTEAFF. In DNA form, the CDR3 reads TGCAGTGCTTATGGGGGAGGCCCAAGGGTAAACACTGAAGCTTTCTTT.

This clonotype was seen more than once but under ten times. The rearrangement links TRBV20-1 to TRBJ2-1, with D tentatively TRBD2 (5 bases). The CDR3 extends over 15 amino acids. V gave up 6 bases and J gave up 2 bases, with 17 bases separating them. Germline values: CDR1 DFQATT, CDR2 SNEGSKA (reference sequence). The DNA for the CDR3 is TGCAGTGCCGCTAAACTAGGCCGACCCTACAATGAGCAGTTCTTC. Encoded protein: CSAAKLGRPYNEQFF.

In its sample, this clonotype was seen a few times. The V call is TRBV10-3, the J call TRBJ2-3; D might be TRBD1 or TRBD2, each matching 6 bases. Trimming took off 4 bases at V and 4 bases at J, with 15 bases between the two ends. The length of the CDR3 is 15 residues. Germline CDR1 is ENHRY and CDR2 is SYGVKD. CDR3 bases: TGTGCCATCAGTGCTGGGACGGGGGCGTCAGATACGCAGTATTTT. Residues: CAISAGTGASDTQYF.

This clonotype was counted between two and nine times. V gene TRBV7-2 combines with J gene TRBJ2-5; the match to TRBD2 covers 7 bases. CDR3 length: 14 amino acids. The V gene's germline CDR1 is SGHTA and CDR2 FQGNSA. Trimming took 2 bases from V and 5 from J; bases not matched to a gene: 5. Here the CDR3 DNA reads TGTGCCAGCAGCTTAAGGGCCGGGGGGGAGACCCAGTACTTC. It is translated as CASSLRAGGETQYF.

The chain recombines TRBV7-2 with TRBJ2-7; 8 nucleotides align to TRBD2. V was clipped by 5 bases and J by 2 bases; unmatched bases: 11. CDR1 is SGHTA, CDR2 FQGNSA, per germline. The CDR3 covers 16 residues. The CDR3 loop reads CASSARYSGVTYEQYF. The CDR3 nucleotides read TGTGCCAGCAGCGCGCGTTATAGCGGGGTGACCTACGAGCAGTACTTC. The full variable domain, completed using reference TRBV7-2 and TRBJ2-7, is GAGVSQSPSNKVTEKGKDVELRCDPISGHTALYWYRQSLGQGLEFLIYFQGNSAPDKSGLPSDRFSAERTGGSVSTLTIQRTQQEDSAVYLCASSARYSGVTYEQYFGPGTRLTVT.

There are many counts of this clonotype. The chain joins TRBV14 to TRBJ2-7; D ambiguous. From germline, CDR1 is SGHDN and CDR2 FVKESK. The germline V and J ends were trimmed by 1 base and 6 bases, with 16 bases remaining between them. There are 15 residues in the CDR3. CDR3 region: CASSQVDRLRAEQYF. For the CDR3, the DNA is TGTGCCAGCAGCCAAGTTGACCGGCTTAGGGCCGAGCAGTACTTC.

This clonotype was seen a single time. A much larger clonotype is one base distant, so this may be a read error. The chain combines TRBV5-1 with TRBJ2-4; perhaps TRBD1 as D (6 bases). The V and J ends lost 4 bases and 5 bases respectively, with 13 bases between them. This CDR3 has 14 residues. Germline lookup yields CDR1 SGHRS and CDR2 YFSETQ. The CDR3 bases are TGCGCCAGCAGCCCTACAGGGTGTGAAAACATTCAGTACTTC. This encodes CASSPTGCENIQYF.

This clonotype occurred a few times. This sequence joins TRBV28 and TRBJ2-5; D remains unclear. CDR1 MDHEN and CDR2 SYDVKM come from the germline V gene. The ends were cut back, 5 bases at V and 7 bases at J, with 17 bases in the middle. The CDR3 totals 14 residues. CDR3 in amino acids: CASSPRSGLATQYF. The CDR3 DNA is TGTGCCAGCAGTCCTCGGTCGGGTTTAGCGACCCAGTACTTC.

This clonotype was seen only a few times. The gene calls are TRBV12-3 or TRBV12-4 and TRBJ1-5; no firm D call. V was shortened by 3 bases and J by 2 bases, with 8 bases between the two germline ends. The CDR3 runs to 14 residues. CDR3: CASSLGDGNQPQHF. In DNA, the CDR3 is TGTGCCAGCAGTTTGGGTGATGGCAATCAGCCCCAGCATTTT.

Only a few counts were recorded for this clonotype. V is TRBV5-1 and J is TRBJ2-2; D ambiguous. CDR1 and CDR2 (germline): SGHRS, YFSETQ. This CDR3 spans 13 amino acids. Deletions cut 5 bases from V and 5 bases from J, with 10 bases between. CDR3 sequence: CASREKTTGELFF. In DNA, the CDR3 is TGCGCCAGCAGGGAAAAAACAACCGGGGAGCTGTTTTTT.

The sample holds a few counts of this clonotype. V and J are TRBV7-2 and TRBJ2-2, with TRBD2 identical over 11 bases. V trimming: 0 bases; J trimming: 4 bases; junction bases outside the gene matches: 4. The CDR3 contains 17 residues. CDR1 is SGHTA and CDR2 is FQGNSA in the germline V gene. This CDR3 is CASSLAYLAGGTGELFF. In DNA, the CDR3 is TGTGCCAGCAGCTTAGCGTACCTAGCGGGAGGCACCGGGGAGCTGTTTTTT. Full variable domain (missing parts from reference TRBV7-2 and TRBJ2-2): GAGVSQSPSNKVTEKGKDVELRCDPISGHTALYWYRQSLGQGLEFLIYFQGNSAPDKSGLPSDRFSAERTGGSVSTLTIQRTQQEDSAVYLCASSLAYLAGGTGELFFGEGSRLTVL.

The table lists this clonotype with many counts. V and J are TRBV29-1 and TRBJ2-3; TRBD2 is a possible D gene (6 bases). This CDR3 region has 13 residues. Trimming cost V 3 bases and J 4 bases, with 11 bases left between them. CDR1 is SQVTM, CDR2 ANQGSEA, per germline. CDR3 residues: CSVDGGTPDTQYF. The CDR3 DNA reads TGCAGCGTTGATGGAGGGACCCCAGATACGCAGTATTTT.

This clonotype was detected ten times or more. The CDR3 region is CASSLEGGPNNEQFF. CDR3 DNA: TGCGCCAGCAGCTTGGAGGGCGGGCCAAACAATGAGCAGTTCTTC. This chain links TRBV5-1 with TRBJ2-1; D is possibly TRBD2 (5 bases). V was pared by 0 bases and J by 5 bases, with 12 bases between. The CDR3 has 15 amino acids. In germline, CDR1 is SGHRS, CDR2 YFSETQ.

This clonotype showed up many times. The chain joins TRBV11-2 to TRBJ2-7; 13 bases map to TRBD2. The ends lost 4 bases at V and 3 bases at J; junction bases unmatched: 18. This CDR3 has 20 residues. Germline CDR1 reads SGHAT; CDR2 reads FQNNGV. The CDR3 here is CASSSTGTSGVHTGGYEQYF. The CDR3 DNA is TGTGCCAGCAGCTCAACTGGGACTAGCGGGGTTCATACGGGAGGCTACGAGCAGTACTTC.

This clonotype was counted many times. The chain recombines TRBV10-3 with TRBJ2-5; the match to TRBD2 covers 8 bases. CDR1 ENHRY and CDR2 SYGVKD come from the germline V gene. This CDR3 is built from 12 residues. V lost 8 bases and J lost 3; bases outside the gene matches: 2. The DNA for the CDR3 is TGTGCCATCTCCGGGAGGGAAGAGACCCAGTACTTC. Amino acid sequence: CAISGREETQYF.

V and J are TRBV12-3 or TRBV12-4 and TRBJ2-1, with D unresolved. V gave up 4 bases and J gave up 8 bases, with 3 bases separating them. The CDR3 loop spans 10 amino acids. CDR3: CASSSYEQFF. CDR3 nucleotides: TGTGCCAGCAGTTCTTATGAGCAGTTCTTC.

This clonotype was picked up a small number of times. CDR3 coding DNA: TGCGCCAGCAGCTTGGGGACAGGAATGAGCTACACCTTC. This encodes CASSLGTGMSYTF. The chain recombines TRBV5-1 with TRBJ1-2; 7 bases are shared with TRBD1. The germline CDR1 and CDR2 sequences are SGHRS and YFSETQ. This CDR3 has 13 residues. Unmatched junction bases numbered 5, after V lost 0 bases and J lost 9 bases.